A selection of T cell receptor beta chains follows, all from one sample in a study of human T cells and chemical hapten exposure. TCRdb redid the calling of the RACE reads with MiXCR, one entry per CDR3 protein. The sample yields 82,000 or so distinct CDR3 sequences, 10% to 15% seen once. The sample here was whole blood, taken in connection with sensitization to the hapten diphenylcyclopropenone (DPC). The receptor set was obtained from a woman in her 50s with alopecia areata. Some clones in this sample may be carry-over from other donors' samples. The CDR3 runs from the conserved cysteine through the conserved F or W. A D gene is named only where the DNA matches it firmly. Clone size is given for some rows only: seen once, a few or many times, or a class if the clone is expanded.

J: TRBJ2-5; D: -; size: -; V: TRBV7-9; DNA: TGTGCCAGCAGCTCCGTTCAGGGGACTAAGGCGCGAGAGACCCAGTACTTC; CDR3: CASSSVQGTKARETQYF
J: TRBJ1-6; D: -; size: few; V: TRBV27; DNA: TGTGCCAGCAGTCTCCCAGGGATAGGGGATTCACCCCTCCACTTT; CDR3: CASSLPGIGDSPLHF
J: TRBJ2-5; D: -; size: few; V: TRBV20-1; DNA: TGCAGTGCTAGAGATCGTAGAGAGACCCAGTACTTC; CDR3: CSARDRRETQYF
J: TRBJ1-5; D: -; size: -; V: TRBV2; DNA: TGTGCCAGCAGTGAATTTGGACCTGAAGGACCCCAGCATTTT; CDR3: CASSEFGPEGPQHF
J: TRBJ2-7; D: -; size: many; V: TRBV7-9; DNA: TGTGCCAGCAGCTACCCCTTTTACGAGCAGTACTTC; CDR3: CASSYPFYEQYF
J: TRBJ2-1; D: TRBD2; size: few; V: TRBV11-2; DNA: TGTGCCAGCAGCTCCCCCGGGACTAGGACCTTTATAAGCTCCTACAATGAGCAGTTCTTC; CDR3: CASSSPGTRTFISSYNEQFF
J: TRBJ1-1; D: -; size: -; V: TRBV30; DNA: TGTGCCTGGATCCCCATCGGGGGTAAGGCTGAAGCTTTCTTT; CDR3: CAWIPIGGKAEAFF
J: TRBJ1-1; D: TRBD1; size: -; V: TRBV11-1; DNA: TGTGCCAGCAGCTTAGCCCCAGGGGGCACTGAAGCTTTCTTT; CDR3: CASSLAPGGTEAFF
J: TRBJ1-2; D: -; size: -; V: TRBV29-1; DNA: TGCAGCGTTGATTCGAGTGGCTACACCTTC; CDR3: CSVDSSGYTF
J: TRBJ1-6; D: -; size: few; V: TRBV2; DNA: TGTGCCAGCAGTGAGGGGCGGAATAATTCACCCCTCCACTTT; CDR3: CASSEGRNNSPLHF